This T cell receptor (beta chain) originates from a study of graft-versus-host responses after intestinal transplantation. Background on the study: Each recipient received anti-thymocyte globulin induction, then tacrolimus and steroids for about three years.

The study's findings and limits: Ileal or blood samples showed some GvH clones first, and such clones were also found in recipient marrow. Graft-donor T cell macrochimerism coincided with high graft-versus-host to host-versus-graft clonal ratios in allografts.

Here immunoSEQ multiplex PCR was the method, and the copy in TCRdb shows in-frame clones only, minus some. The repertoire holds around 100,000 clones, about nine tenths seen once, with about 0.18% in the top ten. The germline V and J ends were trimmed by 4 bases and 5 bases, with 9 bases remaining between them. The CDR3 length is 12 residues. Germline V lookup: CDR1 SGHRS, CDR2 YFSETQ. Regarding this clone: Its cognate antigen is unknown.

Sample: unstimulated CD4+ T cells sorted from spleen or lymph node cells, taken before transplant. This chain uses TRBV5-1 with TRBJ1-1; D call uncertain. This clonotype was sampled from a human donor who was the organ donor for an intestinal transplant. As DNA, the CDR3 is TGCGCCAGCAGCGTTCGAGGGACTGAAGCTTTCTTT. This encodes CASSVRGTEAFF. Full variable domain (rest looked up from reference TRBV5-1 and TRBJ1-1): KAGVTQTPRYLIKTRGQQVTLSCSPISGHRSVSWYQQTPGQGLQFLFEYFSETQRNKGNFPGRFSGRQFSNSRSEMNVSTLELGDSALYLCASSVRGTEAFFGQGTRLTVV.